A selection of T cell receptor beta chains follows, all from one sample in a study of shared clonotypes between healthy human individuals. Assay: immunoSEQ multiplex PCR; the TCRdb copy retains only in-frame clones and omits some. The sample yields about 1 million clones, 60% to 80% seen once. Sequenced material: memory CD4+ T cells sorted from blood. The receptor source for this set is a man between 18 and 35 years old in good health. Each CDR3 is given with its conserved first and last residue. A D gene is named only where the DNA matches it firmly. Clone size is given for some rows only: seen once, a few or many times, or a class if the clone is expanded.

abundance	v_gene	j_gene	d_gene	CDR3aa	CDR3nt
NA	TRBV7-9	TRBJ2-3	NA	CASRDSTDTQYF	TGTGCCAGCCGAGACTCGACAGATACGCAGTATTTT
NA	TRBV11-2	TRBJ2-5	NA	CASSLQGSREETQYF	TGTGCCAGCAGCTTACAGGGCTCAAGAGAGGAGACCCAGTACTTC
once	TRBV7-3	TRBJ2-7	NA	CASSPGPSYEQYF	TGTGCCAGCAGCCCCGGGCCCTCCTACGAGCAGTACTTC
few	TRBV29-1	TRBJ2-7	TRBD1	CSVGQGTYEQYF	TGCAGCGTCGGACAGGGGACCTACGAGCAGTACTTC
NA	TRBV27	TRBJ1-2	TRBD1	CASLGRDRGGGYTF	TGTGCCAGTCTCGGTAGGGACAGGGGGGGAGGCTACACCTTC
NA	TRBV7-3	TRBJ2-7	NA	CASSLDSSTNQYF	TGTGCCAGCAGCTTAGATTCATCTACTAATCAGTACTTC
NA	TRBV4-3	TRBJ2-5	NA	CASSQGVGGTQYF	TGCGCCAGCAGCCAAGGAGTAGGGGGGACCCAGTACTTC
NA	TRBV2	TRBJ2-1	TRBD1	CASSEWDQRGGEFF	TGTGCCAGCAGTGAATGGGACCAGCGAGGGGGCGAGTTCTTC
NA	TRBV27	TRBJ2-3	TRBD2	CASSRLAGASDTQYF	TGTGCCAGCAGCCGACTAGCGGGGGCCTCAGATACGCAGTATTTT
NA	TRBV11-3	TRBJ2-3	NA	CASSSPHEDTQYF	TGTGCCAGCAGTTCCCCCCATGAAGATACGCAGTATTTT
NA	TRBV6-1	TRBJ1-2	NA	CASSPGTYGYTF	TGTGCCAGCAGTCCCGGAACCTATGGCTACACCTTC
few	TRBV6-1	TRBJ2-7	TRBD2	CASSEAGSGTSGAYEQYF	TGTGCCAGCAGTGAAGCGGGCTCGGGGACTAGCGGGGCCTACGAGCAGTACTTC
NA	TRBV7-2	TRBJ2-7	NA	CASRERASYEQYF	TGTGCCAGCAGGGAGCGGGCCTCCTACGAGCAGTACTTC
NA	TRBV7-2	TRBJ2-5	TRBD2	CASSPSRIRRGGEETQYF	TGTGCCAGCAGCCCCTCCAGAATACGGCGGGGGGGCGAAGAGACCCAGTACTTC
few	TRBV9	TRBJ1-1	TRBD1	CASSVVPQGAKNTEAFF	TGTGCCAGCAGCGTAGTCCCGCAGGGGGCTAAGAACACTGAAGCTTTCTTT
NA	TRBV11-2	TRBJ2-2	NA	CASSLAGWGGELFF	TGTGCCAGCAGCTTAGCGGGTTGGGGCGGGGAGCTGTTTTTT
NA	TRBV14	TRBJ2-1	NA	CASSVSAHSYNEQFF	TGTGCCAGCAGCGTTAGCGCTCACTCCTACAATGAGCAGTTCTTC
NA	TRBV18	TRBJ1-5	NA	CASSPPGRVIQPQHF	TGTGCCAGCTCACCACCGGGCAGGGTCATACAGCCCCAGCATTTT